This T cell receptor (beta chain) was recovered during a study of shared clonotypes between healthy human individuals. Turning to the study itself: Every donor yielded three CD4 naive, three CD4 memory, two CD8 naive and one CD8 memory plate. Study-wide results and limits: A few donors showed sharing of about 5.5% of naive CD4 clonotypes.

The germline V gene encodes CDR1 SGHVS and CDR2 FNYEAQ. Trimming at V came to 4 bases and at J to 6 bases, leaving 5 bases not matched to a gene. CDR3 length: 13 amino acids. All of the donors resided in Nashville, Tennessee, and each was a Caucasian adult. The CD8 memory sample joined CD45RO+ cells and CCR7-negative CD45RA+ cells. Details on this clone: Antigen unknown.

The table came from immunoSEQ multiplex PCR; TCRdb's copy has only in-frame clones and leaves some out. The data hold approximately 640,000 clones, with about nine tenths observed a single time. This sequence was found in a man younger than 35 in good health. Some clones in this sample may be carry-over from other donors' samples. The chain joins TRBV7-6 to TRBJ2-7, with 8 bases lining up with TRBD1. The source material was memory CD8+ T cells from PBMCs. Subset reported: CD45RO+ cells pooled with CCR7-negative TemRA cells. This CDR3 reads CASSWSTGGEQYF. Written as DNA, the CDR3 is TGTGCCAGCAGCTGGTCTACAGGGGGCGAGCAGTACTTC.